The present T cell receptor (beta chain) was sequenced within a study of blood T cell repertoires in COVID-19. In the study overall: The study drew acute and convalescent COVID-19 samples from the United States, Italy and Spain.

In the authors' methods: Researchers report that nucleated cell counts were estimated from reference gene primer amplification. The protocol was immunoSEQ multiplex PCR, while the TCRdb copy is restricted to in-frame clones and leaves out a portion. That table supplies the V and J calls and clone size; D and trimming were determined from the DNA. The sample carries around 200,000 clones, roughly 89% recorded once. The material sequenced was peripheral blood. This TCR was sampled from a man in his 60s who had recovered from COVID-19.

CDR3 in DNA: TGTGCCAGCAGCTTAGGACACAGGGACTACGAGCAGTACTTC. It is translated as CASSLGHRDYEQYF. This chain connects TRBV7-7 to TRBJ2-7; TRBD1 might be the D (6 bases). V dropped 1 base and J dropped 3 bases, with 10 bases sitting between them. The CDR3 consists of 14 residues. Per germline, CDR1 SSHAT and CDR2 FNYEAQ (reference sequence).